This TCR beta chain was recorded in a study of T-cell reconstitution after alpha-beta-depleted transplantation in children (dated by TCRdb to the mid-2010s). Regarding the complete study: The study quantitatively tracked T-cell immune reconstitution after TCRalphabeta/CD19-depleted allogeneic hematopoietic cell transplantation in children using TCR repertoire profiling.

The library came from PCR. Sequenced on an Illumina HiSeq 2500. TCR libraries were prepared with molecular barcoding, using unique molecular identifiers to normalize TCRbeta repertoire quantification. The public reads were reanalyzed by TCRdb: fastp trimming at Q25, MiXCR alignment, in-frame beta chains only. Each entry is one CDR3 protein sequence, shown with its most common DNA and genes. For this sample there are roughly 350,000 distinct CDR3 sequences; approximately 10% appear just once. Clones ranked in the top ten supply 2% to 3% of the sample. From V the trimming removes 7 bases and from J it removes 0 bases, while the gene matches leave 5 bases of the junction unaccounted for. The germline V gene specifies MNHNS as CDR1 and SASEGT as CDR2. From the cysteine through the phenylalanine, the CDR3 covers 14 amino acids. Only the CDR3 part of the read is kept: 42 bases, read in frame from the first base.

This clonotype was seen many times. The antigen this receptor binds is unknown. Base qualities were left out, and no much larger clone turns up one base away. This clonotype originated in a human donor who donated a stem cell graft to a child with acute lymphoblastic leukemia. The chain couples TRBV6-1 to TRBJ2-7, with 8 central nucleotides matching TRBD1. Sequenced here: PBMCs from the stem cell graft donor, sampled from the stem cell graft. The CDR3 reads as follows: CASTPDRGSYEQYF. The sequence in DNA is TGTGCCAGCACCCCAGACAGGGGCTCCTACGAGCAGTACTTC.